The 5 T cell receptor beta chains below all came from one sample that was sequenced in a study of shared clonotypes between healthy human individuals. TCRdb's table, derived via immunoSEQ multiplex PCR, lists solely in-frame clones and lacks some. The table has 2,500,000 or so clones, just over 90% seen once. Material for sequencing was naive CD4+ T cells sorted from blood. Subset meaning: CD45RA+ positively selected. All receptors come from a man in his late teens or twenties in good health.

The chain recombines TRBV6-5 with TRBJ1-1, with 7 positions matching TRBD1. V trimming: 5 bases; J trimming: 0 bases; junction bases outside the gene matches: 6. The CDR3 loop spans 15 amino acids. Germline lookup yields CDR1 MNHEY and CDR2 SVGAGI. The CDR3 reads CASSGGDRLNTEAFF. The CDR3 DNA reads as TGTGCCAGCAGTGGGGGGGACAGACTGAACACTGAAGCTTTCTTT.

The J gene is TRBJ2-1, the V gene TRBV7-9, with 9 bases fitting TRBD2. After removal of 5 bases from V and 9 bases from J, the junction contained 8 bases not matched to a gene. CDR3 length: 14 residues. Germline V gives CDR1 SEHNR, CDR2 FQNEAQ (reference sequence). The CDR3 loop is CASSRSGGLGEQFF. CDR3 nucleotides: TGTGCCAGCAGCCGTAGCGGGGGCCTTGGTGAGCAGTTCTTC.

V is TRBV23-1 and J is TRBJ1-1; TRBD1 matches at 8 bases. TRBV23-1 carries the ORF label, with uncertain function. V lost 3 bases and J lost 6; bases outside the gene matches: 21. This CDR3 has 19 amino acids. CDR3 loop: CASSHLNGSFRGHRAEAFF. The CDR3 DNA reads as TGCGCCAGCAGTCACCTCAACGGCTCCTTCAGGGGGCATAGAGCTGAAGCTTTCTTT.

The rearrangement uses TRBV7-3 and TRBJ2-5; D possibly matches TRBD1 or TRBD2 (6 bases each). This CDR3 has 17 residues. Germline V CDR1 and CDR2: SGHTA, FQGTGA. The ends were cut back, 0 bases at V and 5 bases at J, with 19 bases in the middle. Written as DNA, the CDR3 is TGTGCCAGCAGCTTAACGGGGGGCTTACCCCCTCCGGAGACCCAGTACTTC. Translating gives CASSLTGGLPPPETQYF.

The chain couples TRBV30 to TRBJ1-5; 10 bases fit TRBD1. The CDR3 has 17 amino acids. The V gene's germline CDR1 is GTSNPN and CDR2 SVGIG (reference sequence). J was trimmed by 0 bases and V by 3 bases; bases with no gene match: 8. The CDR3 nucleotides read TGTGCCTGGAGCGACAGGGGGCGCGGGAATAGCAATCAGCCCCAGCATTTT. It specifies CAWSDRGRGNSNQPQHF.